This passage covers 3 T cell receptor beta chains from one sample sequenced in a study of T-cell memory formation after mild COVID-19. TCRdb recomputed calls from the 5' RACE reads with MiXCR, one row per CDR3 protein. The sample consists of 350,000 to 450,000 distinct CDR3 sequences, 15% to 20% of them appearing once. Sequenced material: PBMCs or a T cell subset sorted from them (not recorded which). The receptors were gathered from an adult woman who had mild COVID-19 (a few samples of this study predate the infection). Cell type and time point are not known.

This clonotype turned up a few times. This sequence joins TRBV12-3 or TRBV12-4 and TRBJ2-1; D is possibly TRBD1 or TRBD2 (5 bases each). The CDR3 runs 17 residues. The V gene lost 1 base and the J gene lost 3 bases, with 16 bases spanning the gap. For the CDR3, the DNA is TGTGCCAGCAGTTTAGTGGCTGCAGGGAGAGGCTACAATGAGCAGTTCTTC. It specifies CASSLVAAGRGYNEQFF.

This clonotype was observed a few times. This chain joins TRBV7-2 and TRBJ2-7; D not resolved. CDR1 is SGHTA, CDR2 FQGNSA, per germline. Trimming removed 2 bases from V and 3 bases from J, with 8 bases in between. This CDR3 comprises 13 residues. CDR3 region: CASSLILGYEQYF. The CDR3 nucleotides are TGTGCCAGCAGCTTAATCTTAGGCTACGAGCAGTACTTC.

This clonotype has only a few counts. The CDR3 sequence is CASSYTGTAYGYTF. CDR3 coding DNA: TGTGCCAGCAGCTATACCGGGACGGCTTATGGCTACACCTTC. V usage is TRBV6-1 and J usage is TRBJ1-2, with D possibly TRBD1 on 5 matching bases. V shed 6 bases and J shed 5 bases, with 16 bases lying between them. This CDR3 has 14 amino acids. The V gene's germline CDR1 is MNHNS and CDR2 SASEGT.